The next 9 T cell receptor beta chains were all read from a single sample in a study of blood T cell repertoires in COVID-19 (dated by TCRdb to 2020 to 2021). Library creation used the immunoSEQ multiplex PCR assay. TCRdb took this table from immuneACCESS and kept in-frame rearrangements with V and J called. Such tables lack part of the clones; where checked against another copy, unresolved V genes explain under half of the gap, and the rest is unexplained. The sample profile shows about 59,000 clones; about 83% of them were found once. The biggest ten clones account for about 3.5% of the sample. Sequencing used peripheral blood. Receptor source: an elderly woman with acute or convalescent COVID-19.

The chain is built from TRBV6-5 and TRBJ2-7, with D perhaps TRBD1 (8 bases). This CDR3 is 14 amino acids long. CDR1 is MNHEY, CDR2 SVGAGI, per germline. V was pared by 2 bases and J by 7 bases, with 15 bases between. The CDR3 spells CASSYPTGGGEQYF. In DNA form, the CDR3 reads TGTGCCAGCAGTTACCCAACAGGGGGGGGTGAGCAGTACTTC.

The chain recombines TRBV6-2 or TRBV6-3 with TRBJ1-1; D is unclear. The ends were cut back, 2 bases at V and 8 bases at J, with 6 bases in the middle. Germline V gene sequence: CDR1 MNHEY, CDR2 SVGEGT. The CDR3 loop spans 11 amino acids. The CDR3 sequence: CASSYGQEAFF. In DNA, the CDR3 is TGTGCCAGCAGTTACGGCCAGGAAGCTTTCTTT.

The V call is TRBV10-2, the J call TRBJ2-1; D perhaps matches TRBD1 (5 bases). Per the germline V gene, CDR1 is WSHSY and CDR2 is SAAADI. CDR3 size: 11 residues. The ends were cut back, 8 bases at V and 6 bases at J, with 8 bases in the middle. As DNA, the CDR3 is TGCGCCAGCGTACAGGTCAATGAGCAGTTCTTC. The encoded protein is CASVQVNEQFF.

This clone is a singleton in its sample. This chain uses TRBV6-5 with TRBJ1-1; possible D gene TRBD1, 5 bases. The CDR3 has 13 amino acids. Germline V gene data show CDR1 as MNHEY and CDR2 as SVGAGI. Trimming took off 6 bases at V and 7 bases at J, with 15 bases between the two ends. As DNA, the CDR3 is TGTGCCAGCAGCTGGGGGGAAACGAGTGAAGCTTTCTTT. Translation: CASSWGETSEAFF.

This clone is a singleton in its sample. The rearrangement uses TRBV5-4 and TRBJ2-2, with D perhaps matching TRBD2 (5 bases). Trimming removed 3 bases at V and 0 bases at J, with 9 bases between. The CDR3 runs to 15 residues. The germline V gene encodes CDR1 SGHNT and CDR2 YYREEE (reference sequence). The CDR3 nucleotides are TGTGCCAGCAGCTATGGAGGCCCGAACACCGGGGAGCTGTTTTTT. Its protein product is CASSYGGPNTGELFF.

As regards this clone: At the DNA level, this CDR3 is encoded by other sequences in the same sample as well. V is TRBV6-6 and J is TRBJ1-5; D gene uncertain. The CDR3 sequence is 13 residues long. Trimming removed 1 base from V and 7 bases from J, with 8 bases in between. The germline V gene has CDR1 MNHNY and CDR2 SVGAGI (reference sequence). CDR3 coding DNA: TGTGCCAGCAGTTACTACGGGGAACAGCCCCAGCATTTT. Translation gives CASSYYGEQPQHF.

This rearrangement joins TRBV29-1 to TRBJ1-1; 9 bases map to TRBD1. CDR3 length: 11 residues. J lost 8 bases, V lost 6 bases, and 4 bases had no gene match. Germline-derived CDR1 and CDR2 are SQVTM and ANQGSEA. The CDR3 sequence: CSVAGTGEAFF. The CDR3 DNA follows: TGCAGCGTCGCCGGGACAGGGGAAGCTTTCTTT.

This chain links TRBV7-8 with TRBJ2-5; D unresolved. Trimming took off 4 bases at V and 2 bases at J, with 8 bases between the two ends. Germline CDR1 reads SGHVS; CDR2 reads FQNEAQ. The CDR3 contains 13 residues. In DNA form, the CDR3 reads TGTGCCAGCAGCTCCCCCTTACAAGAGACCCAGTACTTC. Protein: CASSSPLQETQYF.

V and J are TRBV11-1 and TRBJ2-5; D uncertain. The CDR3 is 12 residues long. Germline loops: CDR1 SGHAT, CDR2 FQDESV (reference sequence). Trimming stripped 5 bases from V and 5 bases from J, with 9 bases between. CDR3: CASSPNGETQYF. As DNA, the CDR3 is TGTGCCAGCAGCCCAAACGGGGAGACCCAGTACTTC.